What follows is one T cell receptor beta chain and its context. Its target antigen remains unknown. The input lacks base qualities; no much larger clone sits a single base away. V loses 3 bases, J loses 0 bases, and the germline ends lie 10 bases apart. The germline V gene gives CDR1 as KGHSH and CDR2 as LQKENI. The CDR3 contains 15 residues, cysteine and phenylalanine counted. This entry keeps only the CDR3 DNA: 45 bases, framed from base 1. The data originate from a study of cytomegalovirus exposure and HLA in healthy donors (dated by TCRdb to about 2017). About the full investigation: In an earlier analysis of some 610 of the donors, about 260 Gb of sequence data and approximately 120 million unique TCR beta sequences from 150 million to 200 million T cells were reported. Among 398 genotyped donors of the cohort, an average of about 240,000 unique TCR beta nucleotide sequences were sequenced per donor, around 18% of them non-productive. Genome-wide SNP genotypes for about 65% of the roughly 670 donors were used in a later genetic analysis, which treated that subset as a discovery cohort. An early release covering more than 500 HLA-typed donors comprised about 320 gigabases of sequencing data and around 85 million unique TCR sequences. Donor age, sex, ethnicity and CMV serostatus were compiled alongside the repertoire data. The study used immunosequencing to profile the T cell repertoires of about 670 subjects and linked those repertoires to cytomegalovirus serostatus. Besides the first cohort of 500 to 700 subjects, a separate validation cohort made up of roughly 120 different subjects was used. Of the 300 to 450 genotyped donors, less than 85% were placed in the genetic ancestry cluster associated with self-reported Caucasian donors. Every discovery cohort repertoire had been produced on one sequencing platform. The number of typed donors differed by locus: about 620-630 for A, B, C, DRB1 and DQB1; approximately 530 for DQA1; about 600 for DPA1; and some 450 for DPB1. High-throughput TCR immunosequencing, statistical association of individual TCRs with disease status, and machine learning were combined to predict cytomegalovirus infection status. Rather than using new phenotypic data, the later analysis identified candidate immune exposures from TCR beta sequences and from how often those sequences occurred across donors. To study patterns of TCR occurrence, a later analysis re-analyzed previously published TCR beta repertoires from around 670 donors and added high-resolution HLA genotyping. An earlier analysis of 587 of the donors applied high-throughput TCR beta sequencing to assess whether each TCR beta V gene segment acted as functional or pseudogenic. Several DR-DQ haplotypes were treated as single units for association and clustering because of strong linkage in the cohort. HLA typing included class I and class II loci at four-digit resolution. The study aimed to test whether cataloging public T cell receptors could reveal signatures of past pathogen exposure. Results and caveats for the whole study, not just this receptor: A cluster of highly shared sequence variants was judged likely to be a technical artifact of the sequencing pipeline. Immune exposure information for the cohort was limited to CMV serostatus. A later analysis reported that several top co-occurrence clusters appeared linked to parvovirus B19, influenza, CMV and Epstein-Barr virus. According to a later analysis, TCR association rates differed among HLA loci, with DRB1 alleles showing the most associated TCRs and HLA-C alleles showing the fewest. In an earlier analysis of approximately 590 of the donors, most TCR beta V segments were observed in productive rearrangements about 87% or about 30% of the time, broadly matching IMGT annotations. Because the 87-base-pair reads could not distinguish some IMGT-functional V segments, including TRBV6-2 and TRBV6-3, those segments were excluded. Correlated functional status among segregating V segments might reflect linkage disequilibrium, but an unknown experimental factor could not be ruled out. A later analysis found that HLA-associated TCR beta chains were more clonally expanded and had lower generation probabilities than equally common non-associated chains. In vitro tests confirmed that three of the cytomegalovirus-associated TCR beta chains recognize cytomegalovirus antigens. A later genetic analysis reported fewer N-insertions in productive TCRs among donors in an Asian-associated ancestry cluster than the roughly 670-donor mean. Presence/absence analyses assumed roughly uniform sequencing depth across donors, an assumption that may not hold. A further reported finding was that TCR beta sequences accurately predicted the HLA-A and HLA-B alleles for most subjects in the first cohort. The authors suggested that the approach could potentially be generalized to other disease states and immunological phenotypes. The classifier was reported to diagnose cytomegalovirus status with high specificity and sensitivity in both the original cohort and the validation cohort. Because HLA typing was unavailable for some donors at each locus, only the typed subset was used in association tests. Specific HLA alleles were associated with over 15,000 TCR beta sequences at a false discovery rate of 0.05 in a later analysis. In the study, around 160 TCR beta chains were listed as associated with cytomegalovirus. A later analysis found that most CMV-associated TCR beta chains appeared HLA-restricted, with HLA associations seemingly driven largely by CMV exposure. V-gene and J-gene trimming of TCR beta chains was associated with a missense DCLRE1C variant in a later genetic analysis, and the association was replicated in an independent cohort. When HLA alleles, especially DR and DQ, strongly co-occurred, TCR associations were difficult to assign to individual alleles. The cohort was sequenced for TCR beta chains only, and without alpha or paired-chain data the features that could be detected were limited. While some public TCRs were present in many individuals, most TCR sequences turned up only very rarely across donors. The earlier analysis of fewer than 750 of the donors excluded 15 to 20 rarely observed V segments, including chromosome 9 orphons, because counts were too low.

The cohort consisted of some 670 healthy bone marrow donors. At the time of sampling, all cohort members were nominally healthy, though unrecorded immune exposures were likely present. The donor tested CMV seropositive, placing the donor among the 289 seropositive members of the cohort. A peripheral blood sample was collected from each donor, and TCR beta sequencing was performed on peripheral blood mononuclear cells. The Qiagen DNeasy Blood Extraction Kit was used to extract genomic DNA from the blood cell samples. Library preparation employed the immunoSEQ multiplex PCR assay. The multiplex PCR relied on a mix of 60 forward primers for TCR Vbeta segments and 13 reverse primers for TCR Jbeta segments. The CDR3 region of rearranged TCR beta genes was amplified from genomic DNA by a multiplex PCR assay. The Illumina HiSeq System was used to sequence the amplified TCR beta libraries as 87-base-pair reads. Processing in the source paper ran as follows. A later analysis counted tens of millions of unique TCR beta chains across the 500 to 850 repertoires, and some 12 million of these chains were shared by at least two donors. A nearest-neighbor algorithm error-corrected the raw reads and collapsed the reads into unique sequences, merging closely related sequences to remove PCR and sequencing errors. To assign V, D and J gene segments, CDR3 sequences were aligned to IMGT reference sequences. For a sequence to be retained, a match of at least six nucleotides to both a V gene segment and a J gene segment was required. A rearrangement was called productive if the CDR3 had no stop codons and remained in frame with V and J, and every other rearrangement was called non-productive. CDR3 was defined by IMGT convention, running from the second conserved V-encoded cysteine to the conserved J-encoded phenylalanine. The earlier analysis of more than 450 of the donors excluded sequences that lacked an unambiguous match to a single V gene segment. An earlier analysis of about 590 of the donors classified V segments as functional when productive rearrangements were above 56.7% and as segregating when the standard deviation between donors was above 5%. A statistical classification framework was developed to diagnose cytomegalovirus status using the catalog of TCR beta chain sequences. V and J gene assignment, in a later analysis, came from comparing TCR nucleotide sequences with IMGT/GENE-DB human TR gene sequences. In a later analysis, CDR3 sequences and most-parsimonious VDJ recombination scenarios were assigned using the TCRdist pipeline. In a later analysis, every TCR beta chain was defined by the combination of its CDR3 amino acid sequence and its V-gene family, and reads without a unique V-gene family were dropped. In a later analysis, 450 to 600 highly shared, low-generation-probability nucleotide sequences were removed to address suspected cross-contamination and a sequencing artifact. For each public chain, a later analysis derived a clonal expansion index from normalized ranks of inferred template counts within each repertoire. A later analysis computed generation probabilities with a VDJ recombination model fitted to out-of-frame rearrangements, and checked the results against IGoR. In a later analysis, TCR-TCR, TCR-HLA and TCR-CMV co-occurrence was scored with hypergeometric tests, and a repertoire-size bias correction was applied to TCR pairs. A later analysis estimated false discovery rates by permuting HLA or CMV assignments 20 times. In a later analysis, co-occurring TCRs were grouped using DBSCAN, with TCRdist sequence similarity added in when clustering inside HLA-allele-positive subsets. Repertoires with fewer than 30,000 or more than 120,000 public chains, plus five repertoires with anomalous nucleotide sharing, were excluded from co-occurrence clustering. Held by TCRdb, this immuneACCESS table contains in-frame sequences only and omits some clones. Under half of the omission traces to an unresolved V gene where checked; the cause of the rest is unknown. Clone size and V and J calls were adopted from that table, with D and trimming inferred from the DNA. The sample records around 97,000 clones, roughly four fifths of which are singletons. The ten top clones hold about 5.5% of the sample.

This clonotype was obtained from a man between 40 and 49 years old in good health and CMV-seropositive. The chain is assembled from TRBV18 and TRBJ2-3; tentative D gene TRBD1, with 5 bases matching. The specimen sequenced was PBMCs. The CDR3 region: CASSPSTGSTDTQYF. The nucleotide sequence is TGTGCCAGCTCACCTTCCACAGGAAGCACAGATACGCAGTATTTT.